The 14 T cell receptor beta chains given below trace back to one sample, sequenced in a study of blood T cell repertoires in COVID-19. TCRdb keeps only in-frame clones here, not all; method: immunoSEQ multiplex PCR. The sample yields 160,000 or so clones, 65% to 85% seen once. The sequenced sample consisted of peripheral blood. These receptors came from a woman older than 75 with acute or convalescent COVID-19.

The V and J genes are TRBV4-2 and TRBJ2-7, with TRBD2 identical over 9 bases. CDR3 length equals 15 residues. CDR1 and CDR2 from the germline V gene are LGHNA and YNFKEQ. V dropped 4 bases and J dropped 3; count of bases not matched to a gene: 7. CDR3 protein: CASSPIAGDVYEQYF. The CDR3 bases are TGTGCCAGCAGCCCGATAGCGGGAGATGTCTACGAGCAGTACTTC.

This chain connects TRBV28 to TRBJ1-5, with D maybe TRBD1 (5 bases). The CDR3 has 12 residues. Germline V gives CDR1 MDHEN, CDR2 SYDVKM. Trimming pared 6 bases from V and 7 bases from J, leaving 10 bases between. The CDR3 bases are TGTGCCAGCAGGTCCGGGGGGCAGCCCCAGCATTTT. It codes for CASRSGGQPQHF.

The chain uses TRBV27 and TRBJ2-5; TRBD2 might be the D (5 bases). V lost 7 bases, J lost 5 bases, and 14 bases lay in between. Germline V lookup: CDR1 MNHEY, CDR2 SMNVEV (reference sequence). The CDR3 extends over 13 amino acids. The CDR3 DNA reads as TGTGCCAGCACTGGAGGCCCTGGGGAGACCCAGTACTTC. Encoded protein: CASTGGPGETQYF.

The CDR3 protein is CASSEGAGTRTGELFF. The CDR3 DNA reads TGTGCCAGCAGCGAGGGGGCAGGGACGAGAACCGGGGAGCTGTTTTTT. The chain joins TRBV7-3 to TRBJ2-2; 7 bases align to TRBD1. V gave up 5 bases and J gave up 5 bases; unmatched junction bases: 11. Germline V CDR1 and CDR2: SGHTA, FQGTGA. There are 16 residues in the CDR3.

CDR3 nucleotide sequence: TGTGCCAGCAGAGTTAGCGGTTCAACCTACAATGAGCAGTTCTTC. It encodes CASRVSGSTYNEQFF. The V call is TRBV6-5, the J call TRBJ2-1, with D possibly being TRBD2 (6 bases). This CDR3 is built from 15 residues. V lost 6 bases to trimming and J lost 2 bases, with 14 bases between them. The germline CDR1 and CDR2 sequences are MNHEY and SVGAGI.

CDR3 coding DNA: TGCGCCAGCAGCACCCAGTACCCCATAAGAGAGACCCAGTACTTC. Its protein product is CASSTQYPIRETQYF. The chain is built from TRBV5-1 and TRBJ2-5; no clear D. The V and J ends lost 4 bases and 4 bases respectively, with 17 bases between them. The CDR3 loop spans 15 amino acids. Germline CDR1 reads SGHRS; CDR2 reads YFSETQ.

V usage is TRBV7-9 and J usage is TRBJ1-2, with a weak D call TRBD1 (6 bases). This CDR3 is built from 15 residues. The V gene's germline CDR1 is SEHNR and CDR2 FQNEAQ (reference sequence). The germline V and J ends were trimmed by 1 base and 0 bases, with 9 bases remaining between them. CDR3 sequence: CASSLDDRPNYGYTF. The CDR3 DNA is TGTGCCAGCAGCTTAGATGACAGGCCTAACTATGGCTACACCTTC.

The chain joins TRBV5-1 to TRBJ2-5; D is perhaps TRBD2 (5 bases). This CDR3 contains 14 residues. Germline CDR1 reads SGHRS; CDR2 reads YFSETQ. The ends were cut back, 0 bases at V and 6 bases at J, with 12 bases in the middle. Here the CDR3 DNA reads TGCGCCAGCAGCTTGGCGAGCGGTCTGCAGACCCAGTACTTC. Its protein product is CASSLASGLQTQYF.

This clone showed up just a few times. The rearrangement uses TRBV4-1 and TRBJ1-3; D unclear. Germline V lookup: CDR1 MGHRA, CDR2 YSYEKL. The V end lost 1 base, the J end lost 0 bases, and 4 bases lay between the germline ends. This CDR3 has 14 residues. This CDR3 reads CASSQGHSGNTIYF. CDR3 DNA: TGCGCCAGCAGCCAAGGACACTCTGGAAACACCATATATTTT.

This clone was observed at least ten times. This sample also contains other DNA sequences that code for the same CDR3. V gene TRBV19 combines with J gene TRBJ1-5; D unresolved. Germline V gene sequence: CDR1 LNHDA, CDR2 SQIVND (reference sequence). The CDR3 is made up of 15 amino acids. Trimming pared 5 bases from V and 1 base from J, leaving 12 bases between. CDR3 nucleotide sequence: TGTGCCAGTAGTGCGGCGGGGTCCAGCAATCAGCCCCAGCATTTT. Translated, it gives CASSAAGSSNQPQHF.

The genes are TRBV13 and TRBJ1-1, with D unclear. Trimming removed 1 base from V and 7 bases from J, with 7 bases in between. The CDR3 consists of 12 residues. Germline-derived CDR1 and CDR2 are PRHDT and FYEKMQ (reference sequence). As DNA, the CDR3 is TGTGCCAGCAGCTTAGAGACTGGTGAAGCTTTCTTT. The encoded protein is CASSLETGEAFF.

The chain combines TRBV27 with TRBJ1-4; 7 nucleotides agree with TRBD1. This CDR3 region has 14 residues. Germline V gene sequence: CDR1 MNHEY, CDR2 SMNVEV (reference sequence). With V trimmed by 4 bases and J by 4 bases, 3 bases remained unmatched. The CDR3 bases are TGTGCCAGCAGTTCCACAGGGGATAATGAAAAACTGTTTTTT. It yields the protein CASSSTGDNEKLFF.

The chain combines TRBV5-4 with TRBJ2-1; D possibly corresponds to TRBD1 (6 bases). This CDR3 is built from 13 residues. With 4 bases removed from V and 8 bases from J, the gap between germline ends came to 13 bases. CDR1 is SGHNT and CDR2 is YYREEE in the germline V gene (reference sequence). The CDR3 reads CASSTGTYYEQFF. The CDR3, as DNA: TGTGCCAGCAGCACCGGGACATATTATGAGCAGTTCTTC.

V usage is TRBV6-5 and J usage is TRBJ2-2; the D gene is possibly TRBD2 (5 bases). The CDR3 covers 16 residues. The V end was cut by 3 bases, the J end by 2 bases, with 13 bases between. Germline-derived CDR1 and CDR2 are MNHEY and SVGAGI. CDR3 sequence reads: CASSYSVTVNTGELFF. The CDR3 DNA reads TGTGCCAGCAGTTATAGCGTTACAGTTAACACCGGGGAGCTGTTTTTT.